This TCR beta chain was sequenced for a study of Ad26.COV2.S vaccination and SARS-CoV-2 variants. On the study more broadly: Intramuscular Ad26.COV2.S at 5x10^10 or 1x10^11 viral particles.

The junction had 12 bases not matched to a gene; V was cut back by 3 bases and J by 5 bases. The CDR3 covers 16 residues. Germline loops: CDR1 SEHNR, CDR2 FQNEAQ (reference sequence). Indicated treatment: roughly 20 received Ad26.COV2.S at low or high dose, single or two shots; 5 received placebo; per-sample allocation not given. Collection of the samples took place on day 63 after the first injection of vaccine or placebo. Measured with immunoSEQ multiplex PCR; TCRdb has only the in-frame clones, and not every one. This table holds about 350,000 clones, about 88% found once. V and J are TRBV7-9 and TRBJ1-1, with TRBD1 matching 7 bases. Sequenced here: peripheral blood, sampled in a trial of Ad26.COV2.S vaccine versus placebo. This receptor was obtained from a person aged 18-60 years who received the Ad26.COV2.S COVID-19 vaccine or a placebo. The chain's CDR3 is CASSFFRHTGDTEAFF. DNA of the CDR3: TGTGCCAGCAGCTTCTTCCGACACACAGGGGATACTGAAGCTTTCTTT.